The 23 T cell receptor beta chains below all came from one sample that was sequenced in a study of T cell repertoires in cytomegalovirus infection (dated by TCRdb to about 2019). These reads were obtained on an Illumina HiSeq 1500. The public reads were reanalyzed by TCRdb: fastp trimming at Q25, MiXCR alignment, in-frame beta chains only. Each CDR3 protein appears once, grouped with its most common genes and DNA. The sample table holds approximately 730,000 distinct CDR3 sequences, of which approximately 33% were seen once. 18% of the sample comes from the top ten. This sample's treatment or condition label indicates: in vitro stimulation with specific CMV peptide epitopes to enrich CMV-specific T cells. Antigens of these TCRs are unknown. Sequenced material: cultured PBMCs, taken from culture after CMV antigen stimulation. These receptors all stem from a human donor in good health (CMV status not recorded). Some clones in this sample may be carry-over from other donors' samples.

This clonotype was observed at least ten times. This chain links TRBV7-8 with TRBJ2-1, with D perhaps matching TRBD2 (6 bases). The length of the CDR3 is 19 residues. Trimming took off 1 base at V and 9 bases at J, with 28 bases between the two ends. Germline V gene data show CDR1 as SGHVS and CDR2 as FQNEAQ. Here the CDR3 reads CASSLGGDYGGWPPGEQFF. DNA for the CDR3: TGTGCCAGCAGCTTAGGAGGGGATTACGGGGGTTGGCCCCCGGGTGAGCAGTTCTTC.

This clonotype was counted a few times. The V call is TRBV7-6, the J call TRBJ2-5; the D is unclear. V lost 3 bases, J lost 2 bases, and 10 bases lay in between. The CDR3 length is 14 residues. Per germline, CDR1 SGHVS and CDR2 FNYEAQ. The CDR3 region is CASSFLASQETQYF. Written as DNA, the CDR3 is TGTGCCAGCAGCTTCTTGGCGTCGCAAGAGACCCAGTACTTC.

CDR3 loop: CASSPPGIPEQYF. The CDR3 DNA reads as TGTGCCAGCAGCCCCCCCGGGATTCCGGAGCAGTACTTC. The rearrangement uses TRBV7-2 and TRBJ2-7, with a possible D match to TRBD2 (5 bases). The CDR3 is 13 residues long. Trimming cost V 5 bases and J 7 bases, with 15 bases left between them. In germline, CDR1 is SGHTA, CDR2 FQGNSA.

The chain couples TRBV12-3 or TRBV12-4 to TRBJ2-7, with 9 nucleotides matching TRBD2. J was trimmed by 2 bases and V by 7 bases; bases with no gene match: 27. CDR3 length equals 21 residues. CDR3 in DNA: TGTGCCAGCACCCTACTCCAAAGAGGGGGACTAGCCACACAAAGTACCTACGAGCAGTACTTC. It is translated as CASTLLQRGGLATQSTYEQYF.

The chain employs TRBV12-3 or TRBV12-4 and TRBJ1-6; 8 positions agree with TRBD1. This CDR3 is built from 15 residues. The J segment lost 6 bases and the V segment lost 5 bases, leaving 6 bases of the junction unmatched. CDR3 bases: TGTGCCAGCAGTCCCCAACAGGGGGGTAATTCACCCCTCCACTTT. Protein product: CASSPQQGGNSPLHF.

This rearrangement joins TRBV5-1 to TRBJ2-3; D possibly corresponds to TRBD2 (6 bases). Between the trimmed V and J ends, which lost 4 bases and 0 bases, there was a span of 12 bases. The CDR3 covers 15 residues. Looked up from germline, CDR1 is SGHRS and CDR2 is YFSETQ. CDR3 sequence (DNA): TGCGCCAGCAGCCACACTAGCATTAGCACAGATACGCAGTATTTT. This sequence encodes CASSHTSISTDTQYF.

The V and J genes are TRBV7-2 and TRBJ2-5; unclear D gene. The germline V gene has CDR1 SGHTA and CDR2 FQGNSA. The CDR3 consists of 16 residues. The V gene lost 0 bases and the J gene lost 4 bases, with 15 bases spanning the gap. The CDR3 region has the DNA TGTGCCAGCAGCTTAGCCCCGAAAAGAATGGGAGAGACCCAGTACTTC. The encoded protein is CASSLAPKRMGETQYF. The full variable domain, completed using reference TRBV7-2 and TRBJ2-5, is GAGVSQSPSNKVTEKGKDVELRCDPISGHTALYWYRQSLGQGLEFLIYFQGNSAPDKSGLPSDRFSAERTGGSVSTLTIQRTQQEDSAVYLCASSLAPKRMGETQYFGPGTRLLVL.

The chain recombines TRBV12-3 or TRBV12-4 with TRBJ2-3, with 7 positions matching TRBD1. V lost 3 bases and J lost 2; bases outside the gene matches: 5. The CDR3 contains 15 residues. CDR3 bases: TGTGCCAGCAGTTTTCGGGACAGCCCCACAGATACGCAGTATTTT. It is translated as CASSFRDSPTDTQYF.

The V call is TRBV10-3, the J call TRBJ2-1, with D perhaps TRBD1 (5 bases). Trimming took off 8 bases at V and 4 bases at J, with 6 bases between the two ends. The CDR3 consists of 11 residues. In germline, CDR1 is ENHRY, CDR2 SYGVKD. The CDR3 region is CAIGAYNEQFF. CDR3 nucleotides: TGTGCCATCGGGGCTTACAATGAGCAGTTCTTC.

The chain recombines TRBV4-3 with TRBJ2-2; 13 nucleotides align to TRBD2. Germline trimming cut 6 bases from V and 1 base from J; bases unmatched to any gene: 5. The CDR3 covers 17 residues. Looked up from germline, CDR1 is LGHNA and CDR2 is YSLEER. This CDR3 is CASRGTSGKRNTGELFF. The CDR3 bases are TGCGCCAGCAGAGGGACTAGCGGGAAACGGAACACCGGGGAGCTGTTTTTT.

The chain recombines TRBV6-2 or TRBV6-3 with TRBJ2-1, with D perhaps TRBD1 (5 bases). V gave up 2 bases and J gave up 12 bases, with 11 bases separating them. CDR1 is MNHEY and CDR2 is SVGEGT in the germline V gene. The CDR3 extends over 12 amino acids. DNA for the CDR3: TGTGCCAGCAGTTACCCGAACAGGCGGCAGTTCTTC. Translated, it gives CASSYPNRRQFF.

This clonotype was seen ten or more times. The chain combines TRBV7-2 with TRBJ1-5; D is possibly TRBD1 (6 bases). Germline V gene lookup returns CDR1 SGHTA and CDR2 FQGNSA. The ends were cut back, 1 base at V and 4 bases at J, with 14 bases in the middle. The CDR3 length is 16 residues. In nucleotides, the CDR3 is TGTGCCAGCAGCTTAGGAGGGCAGGGGTGGAATCAGCCCCAGCATTTT. As protein: CASSLGGQGWNQPQHF.

This chain joins TRBV7-8 and TRBJ2-3; D is unclear. CDR1 is SGHVS and CDR2 is FQNEAQ in the germline V gene. The CDR3 has 13 amino acids. Trimming removed 5 bases at V and 12 bases at J, with 18 bases between. The CDR3 bases are TGTGCCAGCAGCCCCCGATACCCGAGTCCCCAGTATTTT. As protein: CASSPRYPSPQYF.

This clonotype has a handful of counts. The chain combines TRBV20-1 with TRBJ2-1; the D is unclear. The germline V gene encodes CDR1 DFQATT and CDR2 SNEGSKA (reference sequence). The V end lost 3 bases, the J end lost 4 bases, and 13 bases lay between the germline ends. CDR3 length: 14 amino acids. The CDR3 loop reads CSASDDQTYNEQFF. In DNA, the CDR3 is TGCAGTGCTAGTGATGATCAGACGTACAATGAGCAGTTCTTC.

This clonotype appeared a few times. The rearrangement links TRBV2 to TRBJ1-6; the D gene is possibly TRBD1 (5 bases). The CDR3 extends over 13 amino acids. The germline V and J ends were trimmed by 6 bases and 14 bases, with 17 bases remaining between them. Germline CDR1 and CDR2: SNHLY and FYNNEI. The CDR3 reads CASSGDRGSTLHF. The CDR3 region has the DNA TGTGCCAGCAGCGGCGACCGGGGGAGTACCCTCCACTTT.

At least ten counts were recorded for this clonotype. This chain connects TRBV7-9 to TRBJ1-1, with TRBD1 as a possible D gene (6 bases). Trimming pared 4 bases from V and 9 bases from J, leaving 15 bases between. CDR1 and CDR2 (germline): SEHNR, FQNEAQ (reference sequence). The CDR3 length is 13 residues. CDR3 sequence: CASSSDRSAKAFF. CDR3 DNA sequence: TGTGCCAGCAGCTCGGACAGATCTGCGAAAGCTTTCTTT.

The chain links TRBV11-2 to TRBJ2-1, with D perhaps TRBD1 (6 bases). V lost 2 bases, J lost 6 bases, and 11 bases lay in between. The CDR3 runs 14 residues. From germline, CDR1 is SGHAT and CDR2 FQNNGV. The chain's CDR3 is CASSLRGTGNEQFF. The DNA of the CDR3 is TGTGCCAGCAGCTTAAGGGGGACGGGCAATGAGCAGTTCTTC.

This clonotype is a singleton in its sample. V and J are TRBV2 and TRBJ2-1, with D unclear. Trimming removed 6 bases from V and 8 bases from J, with 11 bases in between. The CDR3 extends over 12 amino acids. In germline, CDR1 is SNHLY, CDR2 FYNNEI. The DNA of the CDR3 is TGTGCCAGCAGCAGTACCCGAGATGAGCAGTTCTTC. It encodes CASSSTRDEQFF.

V and J are TRBV20-1 and TRBJ2-3, with D unclear. Germline CDR1 DFQATT, CDR2 SNEGSKA (reference sequence). The CDR3 spans 15 residues. With 0 bases removed from V and 2 bases from J, the gap between germline ends came to 12 bases. CDR3 sequence: CSAREVLRHTDTQYF. The CDR3 DNA is TGCAGTGCTAGAGAGGTACTCCGACACACAGATACGCAGTATTTT.

This clonotype turned up a few times. The J gene is TRBJ2-3, the V gene TRBV7-2; 9 positions agree with TRBD1. This CDR3 contains 14 residues. J gave up 4 bases and V 2 bases, and 1 base lay outside the gene matches. CDR1 and CDR2 (germline): SGHTA, FQGNSA. Here the CDR3 reads CASSLRDRADTQYF. CDR3 bases: TGTGCCAGCAGCTTACGGGACAGGGCAGATACGCAGTATTTT.

The CDR3 loop reads CASSLVEGSYEQYF. The CDR3 DNA sequence: TGTGCCAGCAGCTTAGTGGAGGGAAGCTACGAGCAGTACTTC. The V call is TRBV7-9, the J call TRBJ2-7; tentatively, D is TRBD2 (6 bases). Between the trimmed V and J ends, which lost 1 base and 3 bases, there was a span of 10 bases. This CDR3 comprises 14 residues. Germline CDR1 is SEHNR and CDR2 is FQNEAQ (reference sequence).

The V gene is TRBV6-1, the J gene TRBJ2-5; D unresolved. CDR1 MNHNS and CDR2 SASEGT come from the germline V gene. The CDR3 consists of 12 residues. V lost 7 bases and J 5 bases, leaving 11 bases between the germline ends. CDR3 residues: CASIEVGETQYF. CDR3 in DNA: TGTGCCAGCATCGAAGTGGGGGAGACCCAGTACTTC.

The chain combines TRBV7-2 with TRBJ1-2; D is unresolved. The CDR3 runs to 14 residues. With 6 bases removed from V and 0 bases from J, the gap between germline ends came to 11 bases. From germline, CDR1 is SGHTA and CDR2 FQGNSA. DNA for the CDR3: TGTGCCAGCAGGTTCCGGAGTGCTAACTATGGCTACACCTTC. Its translation is CASRFRSANYGYTF.